This T cell receptor (beta chain) was obtained from a study of T cells after somatic rescue of genetic block. CDR1 is SGHTA and CDR2 is FQGNSA in the germline V gene. This CDR3 is 18 amino acids long. V lost 5 bases and J lost 0, with 17 bases in between. The assay was immunoSEQ multiplex PCR, and TCRdb's table has in-frame clones only and misses some. The data contain 15,000 or so clones, approximately 76% of them singletons. This TCR came from a boy between 10 and 17 years old. The specimen sequenced was peripheral blood mononuclear cells (PBMCs). The chain carries TRBV7-2 and TRBJ2-6; D might be TRBD2 (5 bases). CDR3 amino acids: CASSPGLLAASGANVLTF. CDR3 DNA sequence: TGTGCCAGCAGCCCGGGGTTATTAGCTGCCTCTGGGGCCAACGTCCTGACTTTC.